The 30 T cell receptor beta chains below were found in one sample sequenced in a study of OX40 agonist ivuxolimab in advanced cancers. Data came from immunoSEQ multiplex PCR; TCRdb stores just in-frame clones and leaves some out. The profile shows 60,000 to 80,000 clones, about 85% of them singletons. The starting material was CD4+ or CD8+ T cells sorted from blood, obtained in a trial of the OX40 agonist ivuxolimab. These TCRs come from an adult with an advanced solid tumor such as melanoma, head and neck, liver or kidney cancer.

On this clone: One end of the junction does not line up with germline, which may come from a read error. The V gene is TRBV15, the J gene TRBJ1-3; D not certain. Germline loops: CDR1 LNHNV, CDR2 YYDKDF (reference sequence). This CDR3 is built from 17 residues. The CDR3 nucleotides are TGTGCCACCAGCGGAGAGGTAGGACGTAGCTCTGGAAACACCATATATTTT. Protein product: CATSGEVGRSSGNTIYF. Variable domain in full (rest from reference TRBV15 and TRBJ1-3): DAMVIQNPRYQVTQFGKPVTLSCSQTLNHNVMYWYQQKSSQAPKLLFHYYDKDFNNEADTPDNFQSRRPNTSFCFLDIRSPGLGDTAMYLCATSGEVGRSSGNTIYFGEGSWLTVV.

The chain carries TRBV29-1 and TRBJ2-7; the D gene is possibly TRBD1 (5 bases). Per the germline V gene, CDR1 is SQVTM and CDR2 is ANQGSEA. V lost 0 bases, J lost 2 bases, and 11 bases lay in between. This CDR3 is 14 amino acids long. The DNA for the CDR3 is TGCAGCGTTGAAGATACGAGACAGACCTACGAGCAGTACTTC. Translated, it gives CSVEDTRQTYEQYF.

This clone was recorded a few times. The chain has TRBV6-5 and TRBJ1-3, with unresolved D. The CDR3 has 13 amino acids. The ends were cut back, 2 bases at V and 2 bases at J, with 4 bases in the middle. The germline gives CDR1 MNHEY, CDR2 SVGAGI. DNA of the CDR3: TGTGCCAGCAGTTACGCTGCTGGAAACACCATATATTTT. This encodes CASSYAAGNTIYF.

The chain couples TRBV6-5 to TRBJ2-2; TRBD1 matches 8 bases. This CDR3 contains 16 residues. Trimming took 1 base from V and 8 from J; bases not matched to a gene: 9. In germline, CDR1 is MNHEY, CDR2 SVGAGI. CDR3 nucleotide sequence: TGTGCCAGCAGTTACTACACAGGGGGAGGTGAGGGGGAGCTGTTTTTT. It codes for CASSYYTGGGEGELFF.

The chain has TRBV5-6 and TRBJ2-3; tentatively, D is TRBD2 (5 bases). This CDR3 comprises 15 residues. Germline loops: CDR1 SGHDT, CDR2 YYEEEE. V dropped 0 bases and J dropped 0 bases, with 8 bases sitting between them. CDR3 sequence: CASSLGRVSTDTQYF. CDR3 nucleotide sequence: TGTGCCAGCAGCTTGGGGCGGGTTAGCACAGATACGCAGTATTTT.

V and J are TRBV7-2 and TRBJ1-4, with 7 bases identical to TRBD1. The germline gives CDR1 SGHTA, CDR2 FQGNSA. Losses at the gene ends were 3 bases for V and 7 bases for J; bases not matched to a gene: 5. This CDR3 has 14 residues. CDR3 nucleotide sequence: TGTGCCAGCAGCTTCCAGGGGGGCACTGAAAAACTGTTTTTT. Translated, it gives CASSFQGGTEKLFF.

The chain is built from TRBV9 and TRBJ2-1; TRBD2 might be the D (6 bases). The CDR3 contains 15 residues. Germline CDR1 is SGDLS and CDR2 is YYNGEE. The V end was cut by 0 bases, the J end by 6 bases, with 13 bases between. CDR3 residues: CASSVGAGPFNEQFF. The CDR3 coding sequence is TGTGCCAGCAGCGTAGGGGCGGGGCCGTTCAATGAGCAGTTCTTC.

The chain employs TRBV2 and TRBJ2-1, with TRBD2 as a possible D gene (6 bases). The germline V gene encodes CDR1 SNHLY and CDR2 FYNNEI. Trimming pared 4 bases from V and 6 bases from J, leaving 16 bases between. The CDR3 has 15 amino acids. CDR3 DNA sequence: TGTGCCAGCAGTGGGATGACTCGGACTACCAATGAGCAGTTCTTC. This codes for CASSGMTRTTNEQFF.

The CDR3 coding sequence is TGTGCCAGCAGTGAATACTGGGGTAACGCTGAAGCTTTCTTT. Protein product: CASSEYWGNAEAFF. The gene calls are TRBV25-1 and TRBJ1-1, with D uncertain. Trimming pared 0 bases from V and 6 bases from J, leaving 11 bases between. Germline V gene sequence: CDR1 MGHDK, CDR2 SYGVNS. The CDR3 runs 14 residues. Combining the CDR3 with reference TRBV25-1 and TRBJ1-1 gives the whole variable domain EADIYQTPRYLVIGTGKKITLECSQTMGHDKMYWYQQDPGMELHLIHYSYGVNSTEKGDLSSESTVSRIRTEHFPLTLESARPSHTSQYLCASSEYWGNAEAFFGQGTRLTVV.

This chain joins TRBV10-2 and TRBJ2-1, with TRBD1 matching over 10 bases. Germline CDR1 and CDR2: WSHSY and SAAADI. V trimming: 6 bases; J trimming: 7 bases; junction bases outside the gene matches: 3. The CDR3 is 13 amino acids. The CDR3 sequence: CASSRTGGNEQFF. As DNA, the CDR3 is TGCGCCAGCAGCCGGACAGGGGGAAATGAGCAGTTCTTC.

This chain uses TRBV10-3 with TRBJ2-7; 10 nucleotides line up with TRBD1. The length of the CDR3 is 13 residues. With 6 bases clipped from V and 5 bases from J, the junction kept 4 bases outside the gene matches. CDR1 ENHRY and CDR2 SYGVKD come from the germline V gene. The CDR3 sequence: CAIRPGTGDEQYF. The DNA for the CDR3 is TGTGCCATCAGACCCGGGACAGGGGACGAGCAGTACTTC.

This chain links TRBV2 with TRBJ2-7; the D gene is possibly TRBD2 (6 bases). The CDR3 runs 14 residues. Trimming stripped 8 bases from V and 0 bases from J, with 14 bases between. Germline CDR1 SNHLY, CDR2 FYNNEI. The CDR3 DNA is TGTGCCAGCCTCTTCCGGGGGTCCTCCTACGAGCAGTACTTC. This codes for CASLFRGSSYEQYF.

This rearrangement joins TRBV4-1 to TRBJ1-5; D ambiguous. Trimming shortened V by 1 base and J by 9 bases, and 7 bases separated the two germline ends. CDR1 is MGHRA and CDR2 is YSYEKL in the germline V gene. This CDR3 has 12 amino acids. In DNA, the CDR3 is TGCGCCAGCAGCCAAGGATGGGGGCCCCAGCATTTT. Its translation: CASSQGWGPQHF.

The chain is built from TRBV10-3 and TRBJ2-3; possibly TRBD2 for D (6 bases). The CDR3 extends over 15 amino acids. Trimming removed 4 bases at V and 2 bases at J, with 13 bases between. Germline loops: CDR1 ENHRY, CDR2 SYGVKD. CDR3 nucleotide sequence: TGTGCCATCAGTGGACGGCGGGACGACACAGATACGCAGTATTTT. Translating gives CAISGRRDDTDTQYF.

J is TRBJ1-1 and V is TRBV18, with a possible D match to TRBD1 (5 bases). The germline gives CDR1 KGHSH, CDR2 LQKENI. Trimming took 3 bases from V and 3 from J, leaving 20 bases between them. The CDR3 has 17 amino acids. Written as DNA, the CDR3 is TGTGCCAGCTCACCTAGTTCTGTCCGCCCGGGGGACACTGAAGCTTTCTTT. Protein: CASSPSSVRPGDTEAFF.

The chain uses TRBV5-1 and TRBJ1-2; D call uncertain. From germline, CDR1 is SGHRS and CDR2 YFSETQ. The CDR3 loop spans 15 amino acids. Trimming left V 0 bases short and J 1 base short, with 10 bases between. Here the CDR3 reads CASSLGEQLNYGYTF. Here the CDR3 DNA reads TGCGCCAGCAGCTTGGGGGAACAGCTTAACTATGGCTACACCTTC.

The gene calls are TRBV7-2 and TRBJ2-3; 10 nucleotides line up with TRBD2. The CDR3 covers 15 residues. Germline assignment: CDR1 SGHTA and CDR2 FQGNSA. Losses at the gene ends were 1 base for V and 3 bases for J; bases not matched to a gene: 1. The CDR3 spells CASSLVAGGTDTQYF. The CDR3 DNA sequence: TGTGCCAGCAGCTTAGTAGCGGGAGGTACAGATACGCAGTATTTT.

The chain recombines TRBV15 with TRBJ1-4, with D perhaps TRBD1 (6 bases). Between the trimmed V and J ends, which lost 3 bases and 4 bases, there was a span of 9 bases. The CDR3 extends over 14 amino acids. Germline CDR1 and CDR2: LNHNV and YYDKDF (reference sequence). CDR3 nucleotides: TGTGCCACCAGCAGCAGGGGTAGTAATGAAAAACTGTTTTTT. This sequence encodes CATSSRGSNEKLFF. The full variable domain, in which reference TRBV15 and TRBJ1-4 provide the parts outside the CDR3, is DAMVIQNPRYQVTQFGKPVTLSCSQTLNHNVMYWYQQKSSQAPKLLFHYYDKDFNNEADTPDNFQSRRPNTSFCFLDIRSPGLGDTAMYLCATSSRGSNEKLFFGSGTQLSVL.

The rearrangement uses TRBV9 and TRBJ2-2; D remains unclear. This CDR3 has 16 amino acids. Germline V gene lookup returns CDR1 SGDLS and CDR2 YYNGEE. Trimming stripped 0 bases from V and 0 bases from J, with 9 bases between. CDR3 nucleotides: TGTGCCAGCAGCGTAGAAACTTCGGCGAACACCGGGGAGCTGTTTTTT. Translated: CASSVETSANTGELFF.

V and J are TRBV7-2 and TRBJ2-6; unclear D gene. Germline-derived CDR1 and CDR2 are SGHTA and FQGNSA. V lost 5 bases, J lost 2 bases, and 10 bases lay in between. CDR3 length: 15 amino acids. The CDR3 loop reads CASSQGGAGANVLTF. The CDR3 coding sequence is TGTGCCAGCAGCCAAGGCGGCGCTGGGGCCAACGTCCTGACTTTC.

This clone came up once. The chain employs TRBV27 and TRBJ1-1, with a tentative D call TRBD1 (5 bases). V was shortened by 5 bases and J by 6 bases, with 19 bases between the two germline ends. The CDR3 is made up of 15 amino acids. Germline CDR1 and CDR2: MNHEY and SMNVEV (reference sequence). DNA for the CDR3: TGTGCCAGCAGTGGGATTCCGGGACCTGGAGCTGAAGCTTTCTTT. Translated: CASSGIPGPGAEAFF.

The V and J genes are TRBV18 and TRBJ2-1; D tentatively reads TRBD1 or TRBD2 (5 bases each). The germline gives CDR1 KGHSH, CDR2 LQKENI. The V gene lost 6 bases and the J gene lost 4 bases, with 13 bases spanning the gap. This CDR3 comprises 14 residues. The CDR3: CASSSRDGYNEQFF. Written as DNA, the CDR3 is TGTGCCAGCTCGTCCCGGGACGGTTACAATGAGCAGTTCTTC.

The chain couples TRBV4-1 to TRBJ1-1; 8 bases fit TRBD1. This CDR3 region has 15 residues. With V trimmed by 4 bases and J by 2 bases, 6 bases remained unmatched. Per germline, CDR1 MGHRA and CDR2 YSYEKL. In DNA, the CDR3 is TGCGCCAGCAGCCGAGGACAGGGCGAAAACACTGAAGCTTTCTTT. This codes for CASSRGQGENTEAFF.

CDR3 nucleotides: TGTGCCAGCAGCGATAGCAAGCGGGTTGGAACTGAAGCTTTCTTT. This sequence encodes CASSDSKRVGTEAFF. The rearrangement uses TRBV5-4 and TRBJ1-1; D remains ambiguous. The CDR3 extends over 15 amino acids. Germline CDR1 and CDR2: SGHNT and YYREEE (reference sequence). V was pared by 4 bases and J by 5 bases, with 18 bases between.

This chain links TRBV21-1 with TRBJ2-7; the listed D gene, TRBD1, was not tested against the DNA. TRBV21-1 is shown as a pseudogene. This CDR3 has 14 amino acids. CDR3 loop: CASTSRTDPYEQYF. CDR3 nucleotide sequence: TGTGCCAGCACGAGCCGGACAGACCCCTACGAGCAGTACTTC.

The chain uses TRBV5-1 and TRBJ1-1; 9 nucleotides align to TRBD1. The germline gives CDR1 SGHRS, CDR2 YFSETQ. V shed 4 bases and J 1 base; nucleotides not matched to a gene: 5. The CDR3 contains 15 residues. The CDR3, as DNA: TGCGCCAGCAGCGCCCAGACAGGGGGGAACACTGAAGCTTTCTTT. Protein product: CASSAQTGGNTEAFF.

The V and J genes are TRBV6-5 and TRBJ2-5; D unresolved. The end of the DNA aligns better with TRBJ2-7, so the J call may be wrong. The germline gives CDR1 MNHEY, CDR2 SVGAGI. The CDR3 has 13 amino acids. This CDR3 is CASSYSKYYEQYF. CDR3 coding DNA: TGTGCCAGCAGTTACTCGAAGTACTACGAGCAGTACTTC.

The chain links TRBV6-6 to TRBJ1-5; D is unclear. V dropped 8 bases and J dropped 6 bases, with 14 bases sitting between them. The length of the CDR3 is 13 residues. Germline V gene data show CDR1 as MNHNY and CDR2 as SVGAGI (reference sequence). The chain's CDR3 is CASAWDPRQPQHF. Written as DNA, the CDR3 is TGTGCCAGCGCCTGGGATCCTCGTCAGCCCCAGCATTTT.

The chain couples TRBV5-4 to TRBJ2-3, with TRBD2 matching 11 bases. The CDR3 extends over 16 amino acids. In germline, CDR1 is SGHNT, CDR2 YYREEE (reference sequence). Trimming took 5 bases from V and 3 from J; bases not matched to a gene: 8. CDR3 nucleotide sequence: TGTGCCAGCAGTTTCCACACTAGCGGGAGAACAGATACGCAGTATTTT. Translating it yields CASSFHTSGRTDTQYF.

The chain uses TRBV7-4 and TRBJ1-2; TRBD1 might be the D (5 bases). This CDR3 is built from 15 residues. Per germline, CDR1 SGHVT and CDR2 SQSDAQ. The V end lost 1 base, the J end lost 6 bases, and 15 bases lay between the germline ends. The CDR3 DNA reads TGTGCCAGCAGCTTAGTCCTGGTCAGGGAAGATGGCTACACCTTC. Its translation: CASSLVLVREDGYTF.